Presented here are 20 T cell receptor beta chains from one specimen sequenced in a study of cytomegalovirus exposure and HLA in healthy donors. Primers for the PCR totalled 60 Vbeta and 13 Jbeta. Assay used: immunoSEQ multiplex PCR; TCRdb lists only in-frame clones, some missing. In the table there are tens of thousands of clones, about 65% of which are singletons. The sequencing sample was made of PBMCs. The receptors stem from a man in his fifties in good health and CMV-seropositive.

The J gene is TRBJ2-3, the V gene TRBV4-3; 12 nucleotides agree with TRBD2. J was trimmed by 6 bases and V by 1 base; bases with no gene match: 11. In germline, CDR1 is LGHNA, CDR2 YSLEER. The CDR3 runs 18 residues. This CDR3 is CASSQARSSGGAADTQYF. The CDR3 region has the DNA TGCGCCAGCAGCCAAGCTCGGTCTAGCGGGGGGGCGGCGGATACGCAGTATTTT.

This clone was counted a single time. This rearrangement joins TRBV27 to TRBJ1-2; 8 bases fit TRBD1. Looked up from germline, CDR1 is MNHEY and CDR2 is SMNVEV (reference sequence). The CDR3 has 13 residues. V was clipped by 3 bases and J by 8 bases; unmatched bases: 5. DNA for the CDR3: TGTGCCAGCAGTTTGGACAGGGCGTCGGGCTACACCTTC. Its protein product is CASSLDRASGYTF.

This clone was observed a single time. The chain links TRBV6-5 to TRBJ2-5; no reliable D call. The CDR3 totals 12 residues. V was clipped by 6 bases and J by 1 base, with 6 bases between them. Germline V gene lookup returns CDR1 MNHEY and CDR2 SVGAGI. The CDR3 here is CASRTSQETQYF. The CDR3 coding sequence is TGTGCCAGCAGGACATCCCAAGAGACCCAGTACTTC.

V and J are TRBV12-5 and TRBJ1-2, with D possibly TRBD1 on 5 matching bases. This CDR3 region has 15 residues. Germline CDR1 reads LGHNT; CDR2 reads FRNRAP. V was clipped by 4 bases and J by 8 bases, with 20 bases between them. DNA of the CDR3: TGTGCTAGTGGTTCTGGTACAGGAGCCCTCAGAGGCTACACCTTC. It yields the protein CASGSGTGALRGYTF.

The genes are TRBV6-1 and TRBJ2-3, with D possibly TRBD1 on 7 matching bases. CDR1 is MNHNS and CDR2 is SASEGT in the germline V gene. CDR3 length equals 15 residues. Trimming left V 7 bases short and J 0 bases short, with 14 bases between. The chain's CDR3 is CASKRRDSSTDTQYF. CDR3 in DNA: TGTGCCAGCAAAAGGAGGGACAGTAGCACAGATACGCAGTATTTT.

The rearrangement joins TRBV19 to TRBJ2-7; TRBD2 matches at 13 bases. V lost 5 bases to trimming and J lost 4 bases; unmatched junction nucleotides: 5. Germline CDR1 reads LNHDA; CDR2 reads SQIVND (reference sequence). This CDR3 is 15 amino acids long. The DNA of the CDR3 is TGTGCCAGTAGTTTCCGACTAGCGGGGGGATACGAGCAGTACTTC. Amino acids: CASSFRLAGGYEQYF.

This chain links TRBV28 with TRBJ2-7; 9 bases match TRBD1. V lost 4 bases and J lost 3; bases outside the gene matches: 7. This CDR3 is 15 amino acids long. Germline V CDR1 and CDR2: MDHEN, SYDVKM. CDR3 bases: TGTGCCAGCAGTTCGACCGGGACAGGGAGCTACGAGCAGTACTTC. Protein product: CASSSTGTGSYEQYF. Combining the CDR3 with reference TRBV28 and TRBJ2-7 gives the whole variable domain DVKVTQSSRYLVKRTGEKVFLECVQDMDHENMFWYRQDPGLGLRLIYFSYDVKMKEKGDIPEGYSVSREKKERFSLILESASTNQTSMYLCASSSTGTGSYEQYFGPGTRLTVT.

The rearrangement uses TRBV30 and TRBJ1-2, with 7 positions matching TRBD1. Trimming cost V 2 bases and J 5 bases; bases outside gene matches: 8. The length of the CDR3 is 14 residues. The germline gives CDR1 GTSNPN, CDR2 SVGIG (reference sequence). The CDR3 spells CAWSTGVGWYGYTF. The DNA of the CDR3 is TGTGCCTGGAGTACAGGGGTTGGGTGGTATGGCTACACCTTC.

The chain has TRBV6-5 and TRBJ2-1; D is ambiguous. CDR1 and CDR2 from the germline V gene are MNHEY and SVGAGI. The CDR3 runs to 13 residues. V lost 6 bases and J 2 bases, leaving 8 bases between the germline ends. The DNA for the CDR3 is TGTGCCAGCAGGTTCAGAACCTACAATGAGCAGTTCTTC. This translates into CASRFRTYNEQFF.

V and J are TRBV5-1 and TRBJ2-5, with 8 bases fitting TRBD1. This CDR3 is built from 14 residues. The V gene end was trimmed by 4 bases and the J gene end by 1 base; junction bases not matched to a gene: 3. CDR1 and CDR2 from the germline V gene are SGHRS and YFSETQ. The CDR3 nucleotides read TGCGCCAGCAGCCCGGGACAGGCCCAAGAGACCCAGTACTTC. Amino acid sequence: CASSPGQAQETQYF.

This chain joins TRBV7-6 and TRBJ1-4, with TRBD1 as a possible D gene (5 bases). The CDR3 runs 18 residues. Per germline, CDR1 SGHVS and CDR2 FNYEAQ. The V gene lost 5 bases and the J gene lost 3 bases, with 22 bases spanning the gap. CDR3 nucleotides: TGTGCCAGCAGCGGTTACCCGGGACTGGACGGACCTAATGAAAAACTGTTTTTT. Translated: CASSGYPGLDGPNEKLFF.

Only one count was recorded for this clone. The chain employs TRBV4-3 and TRBJ2-6, with D possibly matching TRBD2 (5 bases). V dropped 4 bases and J dropped 0 bases, with 16 bases sitting between them. Germline V gene data show CDR1 as LGHNA and CDR2 as YSLEER. The CDR3 totals 18 residues. As DNA, the CDR3 is TGCGCCAGCAGCCCCTCCCCCGGACGGGGCTCTGGGGCCAACGTCCTGACTTTC. This gives the protein CASSPSPGRGSGANVLTF.

The J gene is TRBJ1-5, the V gene TRBV28, with 8 bases identical to TRBD1. Losses at the gene ends were 6 bases for V and 1 base for J; bases not matched to a gene: 5. The CDR3 runs to 15 residues. The germline CDR1 and CDR2 sequences are MDHEN and SYDVKM. CDR3 residues: CASSRGQGSNQPQHF. The CDR3 bases are TGTGCCAGCAGCCGAGGACAGGGAAGCAATCAGCCCCAGCATTTT.

The chain recombines TRBV7-8 with TRBJ2-4, with 8 positions matching TRBD2. Germline CDR1 reads SGHVS; CDR2 reads FQNEAQ. The trim removed 0 bases at V and 8 bases at J, leaving 3 bases unmatched. CDR3 size: 14 residues. This chain's CDR3 is CASSLASGGDIQYF. Written as DNA, the CDR3 is TGTGCCAGCAGCTTAGCATCGGGAGGGGACATTCAGTACTTC. Drawing the rest from reference TRBV7-8 and TRBJ2-4, the complete variable domain is GAGVSQSPRYKVAKRGQDVALRCDPISGHVSLFWYQQALGQGPEFLTYFQNEAQLDKSGLPSDRFFAERPEGSVSTLKIQRTQQEDSAVYLCASSLASGGDIQYFGAGTRLSVL.

This clone was detected ten times or more. The genes are TRBV4-2 and TRBJ2-2, with 9 nucleotides matching TRBD2. V gave up 2 bases and J gave up 4 bases; unmatched junction bases: 11. This CDR3 region has 18 residues. Germline V gene sequence: CDR1 LGHNA, CDR2 YNFKEQ. The CDR3 bases are TGTGCCAGCAGCCAACCTACCGGGGGCGGGAGGGCCACCGGGGAGCTGTTTTTT. This translates into CASSQPTGGGRATGELFF.

The chain carries TRBV27 and TRBJ2-1; D may be TRBD2 (5 bases). CDR1 MNHEY and CDR2 SMNVEV come from the germline V gene (reference sequence). The CDR3 totals 15 residues. V was shortened by 3 bases and J by 0 bases, with 9 bases between the two germline ends. CDR3 region: CASSFDYSSYNEQFF. CDR3 in DNA: TGTGCCAGCAGTTTCGACTACAGCTCCTACAATGAGCAGTTCTTC.

The V gene is TRBV5-4, the J gene TRBJ1-6; 8 bases fit TRBD1. J lost 8 bases, V lost 3 bases, and 13 bases had no gene match. CDR1 is SGHNT, CDR2 YYREEE, per germline (reference sequence). This CDR3 comprises 17 residues. The CDR3 loop reads CASSSSALDRAYSPLHF. CDR3 in DNA: TGTGCCAGCAGCTCCTCCGCCTTGGACAGGGCCTATTCACCCCTCCACTTT.

The chain links TRBV6-5 to TRBJ1-1; 7 bases are shared with TRBD1. The CDR3 is made up of 15 amino acids. Germline CDR1 and CDR2: MNHEY and SVGAGI. The V segment lost 6 bases and the J segment 5 bases; nucleotides outside the gene matches: 12. The CDR3 coding sequence is TGTGCCAGCAGCCCCAGACAGGGAAGGTCAACTGAAGCTTTCTTT. Its translation is CASSPRQGRSTEAFF.

The chain couples TRBV5-1 to TRBJ2-7, with 8 bases matching TRBD1. Trimming took 4 bases from V and 2 from J; bases not matched to a gene: 5. Germline CDR1 is SGHRS and CDR2 is YFSETQ. The CDR3 spans 14 residues. The CDR3 DNA is TGCGCCAGCAGCACCCGACAGGGGCCCTACGAGCAGTACTTC. This encodes CASSTRQGPYEQYF.

The chain recombines TRBV5-1 with TRBJ2-5; TRBD2 matches at 10 bases. The closer fit of TRBJ2-7 to the DNA end suggests the J call may be wrong. Germline V gives CDR1 SGHRS, CDR2 YFSETQ. This CDR3 spans 14 amino acids. The CDR3 loop reads CASSPPSGGNEQYF. CDR3 in DNA: TGCGCCAGCAGCCCCCCTAGCGGGGGTAACGAGCAGTACTTC.